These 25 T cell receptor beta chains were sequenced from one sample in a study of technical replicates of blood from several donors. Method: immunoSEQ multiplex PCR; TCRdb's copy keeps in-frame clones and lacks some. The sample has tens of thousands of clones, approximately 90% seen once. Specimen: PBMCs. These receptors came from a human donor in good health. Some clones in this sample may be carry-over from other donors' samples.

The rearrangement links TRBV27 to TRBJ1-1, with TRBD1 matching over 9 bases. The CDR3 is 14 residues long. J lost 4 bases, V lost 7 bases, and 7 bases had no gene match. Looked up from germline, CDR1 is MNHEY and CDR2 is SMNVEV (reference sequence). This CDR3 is CASIRGQGSTEAFF. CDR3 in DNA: TGTGCCAGCATTCGGGGACAGGGAAGCACTGAAGCTTTCTTT.

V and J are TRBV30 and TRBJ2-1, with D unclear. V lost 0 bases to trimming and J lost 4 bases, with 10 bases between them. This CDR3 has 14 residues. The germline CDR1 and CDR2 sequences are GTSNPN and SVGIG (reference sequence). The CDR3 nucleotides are TGTGCCTGGAGTGTATCGCGGCTTTACAATGAGCAGTTCTTC. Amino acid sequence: CAWSVSRLYNEQFF.

For the CDR3, the DNA is TGTGCCATCAGAGCTTCGGACTTAACCGGGGAGCTGTTTTTT. Protein: CAIRASDLTGELFF. The J gene is TRBJ2-2, the V gene TRBV10-3, with D perhaps matching TRBD2 (5 bases). With 6 bases removed from V and 5 bases from J, the gap between germline ends came to 13 bases. The CDR3 is 14 residues long. CDR1 and CDR2 (germline): ENHRY, SYGVKD.

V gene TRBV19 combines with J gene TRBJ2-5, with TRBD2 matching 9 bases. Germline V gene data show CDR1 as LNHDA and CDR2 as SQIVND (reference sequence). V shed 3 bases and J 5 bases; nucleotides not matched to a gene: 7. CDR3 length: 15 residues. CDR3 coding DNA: TGTGCCAGTAGTATGAGCCTAGCGGGGTCCGAGACCCAGTACTTC. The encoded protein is CASSMSLAGSETQYF.

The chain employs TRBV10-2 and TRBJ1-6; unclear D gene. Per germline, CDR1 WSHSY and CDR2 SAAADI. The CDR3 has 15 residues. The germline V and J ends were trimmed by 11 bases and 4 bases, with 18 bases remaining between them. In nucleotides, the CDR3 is TGCGCCTCCAGTAGCGGAGGAGAATATAATTCACCCCTCCACTTT. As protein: CASSSGGEYNSPLHF.

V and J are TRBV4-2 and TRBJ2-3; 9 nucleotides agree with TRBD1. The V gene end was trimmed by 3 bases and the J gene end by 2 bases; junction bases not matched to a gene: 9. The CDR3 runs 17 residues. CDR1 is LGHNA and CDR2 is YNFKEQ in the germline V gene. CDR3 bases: TGTGCCAGCAGCCAGGCCTCGGGACAGGGAACCACAGATACGCAGTATTTT. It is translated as CASSQASGQGTTDTQYF.

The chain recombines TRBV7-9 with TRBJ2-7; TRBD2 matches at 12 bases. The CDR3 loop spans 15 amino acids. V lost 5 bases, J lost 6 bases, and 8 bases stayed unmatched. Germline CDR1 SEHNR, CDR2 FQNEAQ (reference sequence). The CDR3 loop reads CASSGGLAGPSEQYF. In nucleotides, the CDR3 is TGTGCCAGCAGCGGAGGACTAGCGGGGCCCTCCGAGCAGTACTTC.

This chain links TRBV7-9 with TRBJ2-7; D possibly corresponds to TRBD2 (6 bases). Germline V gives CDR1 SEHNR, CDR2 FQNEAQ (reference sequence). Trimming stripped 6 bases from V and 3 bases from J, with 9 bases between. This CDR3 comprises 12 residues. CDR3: CASRSTSYEQYF. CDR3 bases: TGTGCCAGCAGGTCGACTAGCTACGAGCAGTACTTC.

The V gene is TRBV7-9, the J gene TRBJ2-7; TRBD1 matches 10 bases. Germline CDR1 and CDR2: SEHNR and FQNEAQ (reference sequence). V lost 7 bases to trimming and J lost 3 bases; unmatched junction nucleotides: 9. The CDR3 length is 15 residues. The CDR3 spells CASTLGTGVIYEQYF. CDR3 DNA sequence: TGTGCCAGCACCCTTGGGACAGGGGTTATCTACGAGCAGTACTTC.

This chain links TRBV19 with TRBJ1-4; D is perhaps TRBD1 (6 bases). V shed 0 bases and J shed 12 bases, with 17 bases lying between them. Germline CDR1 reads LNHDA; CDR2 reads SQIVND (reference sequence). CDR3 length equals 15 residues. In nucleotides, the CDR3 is TGTGCCAGTAGTATAGAGCAGGGGCCGCGGGAGGAACTGTTTTTT. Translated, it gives CASSIEQGPREELFF.

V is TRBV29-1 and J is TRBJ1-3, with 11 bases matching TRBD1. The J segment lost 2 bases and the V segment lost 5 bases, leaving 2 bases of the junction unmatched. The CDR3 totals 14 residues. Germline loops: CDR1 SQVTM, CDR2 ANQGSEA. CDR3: CSVWDRGAGNTIYF. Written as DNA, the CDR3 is TGCAGCGTTTGGGACAGGGGGGCTGGAAACACCATATATTTT.

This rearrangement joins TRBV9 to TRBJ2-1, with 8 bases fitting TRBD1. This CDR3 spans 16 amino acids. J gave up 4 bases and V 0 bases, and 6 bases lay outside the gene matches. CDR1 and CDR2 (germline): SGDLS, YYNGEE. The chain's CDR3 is CASSVDNRGKYNEQFF. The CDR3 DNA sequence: TGTGCCAGCAGCGTAGATAACAGGGGGAAATACAATGAGCAGTTCTTC.

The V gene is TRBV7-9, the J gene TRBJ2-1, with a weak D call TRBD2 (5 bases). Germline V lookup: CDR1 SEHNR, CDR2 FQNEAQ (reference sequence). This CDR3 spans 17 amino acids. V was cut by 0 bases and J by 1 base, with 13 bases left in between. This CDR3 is CASSLAGDPRSYNEQFF. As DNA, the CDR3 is TGTGCCAGCAGCTTAGCGGGAGATCCGCGGTCCTACAATGAGCAGTTCTTC.

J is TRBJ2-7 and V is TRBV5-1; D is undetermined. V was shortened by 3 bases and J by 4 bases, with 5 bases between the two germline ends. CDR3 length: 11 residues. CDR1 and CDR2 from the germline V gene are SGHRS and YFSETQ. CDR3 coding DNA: TGCGCCAGCAGCTCAGGATACGAGCAGTACTTC. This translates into CASSSGYEQYF.

For the CDR3, the DNA is TGTGCCAGCAGCTTAGGCGGCCTTGGGTACGAGCAGTACTTC. Amino acids: CASSLGGLGYEQYF. The chain couples TRBV7-9 to TRBJ2-7; no clear D gene. CDR1 and CDR2 (germline): SEHNR, FQNEAQ (reference sequence). The CDR3 is 14 residues long. V gave up 1 base and J gave up 4 bases, with 11 bases separating them.

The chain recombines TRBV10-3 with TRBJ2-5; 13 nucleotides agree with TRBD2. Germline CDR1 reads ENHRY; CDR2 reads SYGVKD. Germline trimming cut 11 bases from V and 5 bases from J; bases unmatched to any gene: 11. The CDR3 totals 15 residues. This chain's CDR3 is CAAGRTSGSYETQYF. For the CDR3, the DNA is TGTGCCGCCGGCAGGACTAGCGGGAGTTACGAGACCCAGTACTTC.

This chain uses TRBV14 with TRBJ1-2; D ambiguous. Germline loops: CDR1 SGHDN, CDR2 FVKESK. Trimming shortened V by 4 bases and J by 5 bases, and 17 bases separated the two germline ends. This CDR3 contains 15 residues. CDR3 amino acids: CASSPLAPGSYGYTF. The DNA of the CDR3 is TGTGCCAGCAGCCCGTTAGCTCCGGGGTCTTATGGCTACACCTTC.

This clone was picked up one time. The CDR3 sequence is CASSLAPGIELFF. For the CDR3, the DNA is TGTGCCAGCAGCTTAGCTCCAGGGATTGAGCTGTTTTTT. The chain couples TRBV7-2 to TRBJ2-2, with D perhaps TRBD1 (5 bases). Deletions cut 0 bases from V and 11 bases from J, with 10 bases between. This CDR3 has 13 amino acids. CDR1 is SGHTA, CDR2 FQGNSA, per germline. The whole variable domain, filled in from reference TRBV7-2 and TRBJ2-2, reads GAGVSQSPSNKVTEKGKDVELRCDPISGHTALYWYRQSLGQGLEFLIYFQGNSAPDKSGLPSDRFSAERTGGSVSTLTIQRTQQEDSAVYLCASSLAPGIELFFGEGSRLTVL.

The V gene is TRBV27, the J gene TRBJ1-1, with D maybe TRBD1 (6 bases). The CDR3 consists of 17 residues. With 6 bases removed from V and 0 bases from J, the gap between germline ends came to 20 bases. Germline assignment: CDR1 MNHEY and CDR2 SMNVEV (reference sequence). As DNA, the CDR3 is TGTGCCAGCAGCCGTTGGGGAACGACAGGTTTGAACACTGAAGCTTTCTTT. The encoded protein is CASSRWGTTGLNTEAFF.

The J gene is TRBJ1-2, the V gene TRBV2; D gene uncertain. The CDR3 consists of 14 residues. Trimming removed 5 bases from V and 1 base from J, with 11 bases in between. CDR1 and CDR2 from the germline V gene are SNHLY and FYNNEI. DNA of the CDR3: TGTGCCAGCAGTCTTGACACTTTTAACTATGGCTACACCTTC. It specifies CASSLDTFNYGYTF. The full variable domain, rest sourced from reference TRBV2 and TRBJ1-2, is EPEVTQTPSHQVTQMGQEVILRCVPISNHLYFYWYRQILGQKVEFLVSFYNNEISEKSEIFDDQFSVERPDGSNFTLKIRSTKLEDSAMYFCASSLDTFNYGYTFGSGTRLTVV.

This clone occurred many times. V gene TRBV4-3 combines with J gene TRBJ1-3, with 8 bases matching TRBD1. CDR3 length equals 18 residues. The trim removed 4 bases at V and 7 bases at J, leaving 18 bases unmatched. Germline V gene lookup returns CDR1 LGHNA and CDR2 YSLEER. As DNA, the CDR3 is TGCGCCAGCAGCCTAGATCCCATTGGGACAGGCAGGAGGAACACCATATATTTT. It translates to CASSLDPIGTGRRNTIYF.

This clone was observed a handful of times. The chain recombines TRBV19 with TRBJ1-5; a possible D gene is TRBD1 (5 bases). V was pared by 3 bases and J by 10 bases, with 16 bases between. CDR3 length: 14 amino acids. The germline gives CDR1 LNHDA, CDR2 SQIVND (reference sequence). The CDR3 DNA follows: TGTGCCAGTAGTATGGGGGGGGATATCAACCCCCAGCATTTT. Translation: CASSMGGDINPQHF.

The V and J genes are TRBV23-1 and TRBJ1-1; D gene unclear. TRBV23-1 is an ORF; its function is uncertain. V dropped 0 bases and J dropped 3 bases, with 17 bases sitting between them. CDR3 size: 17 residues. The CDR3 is CASSQSPRRGGDTEAFF. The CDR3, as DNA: TGCGCCAGCAGTCAATCCCCTCGCCGGGGAGGCGACACTGAAGCTTTCTTT.

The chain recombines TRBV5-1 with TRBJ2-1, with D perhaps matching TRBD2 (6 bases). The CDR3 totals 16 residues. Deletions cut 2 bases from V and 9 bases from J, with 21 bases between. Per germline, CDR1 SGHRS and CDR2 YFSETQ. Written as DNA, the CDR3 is TGCGCCAGCAGCTTTGTAGCTAGCGAGGCTCGCGCTGAGCAGTTCTTC. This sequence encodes CASSFVASEARAEQFF.

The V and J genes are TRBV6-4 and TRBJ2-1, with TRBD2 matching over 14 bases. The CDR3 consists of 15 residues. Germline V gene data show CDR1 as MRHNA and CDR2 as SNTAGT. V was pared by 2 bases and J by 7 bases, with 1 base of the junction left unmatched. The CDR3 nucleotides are TGTGCCAGCAGTGACGGGACTAGCGGGAGAAATGAGCAGTTCTTC. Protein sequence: CASSDGTSGRNEQFF.